The 12 T cell receptor beta chains in this list originate from one sample, sequenced in a study of CD8 T cells in ankylosing spondylitis. TCRdb ran MiXCR on the 5' RACE reads and lists one entry per CDR3 protein. The sample has around 770,000 distinct CDR3 sequences; about 10% are singletons. No antigen has been identified for these receptors. The study's findings and limits: Made up of 7 to 9 highly homologous variants, a TCR beta motif appeared characteristic of ankylosing spondylitis blood.

Sequenced sample: blood, either unsorted or a sorted T cell fraction (not recorded which). The receptors originated from a male donor with ankylosing spondylitis.

The V gene is TRBV20-1, the J gene TRBJ2-1; D remains unclear. Germline V lookup: CDR1 DFQATT, CDR2 SNEGSKA (reference sequence). The CDR3 has 11 amino acids. With 3 bases removed from V and 9 bases from J, the gap between germline ends came to 9 bases. CDR3 in DNA: TGCAGTGCTAGTCTTTTGGCTGAGCAGTTCTTC. Protein product: CSASLLAEQFF.

This clonotype appeared a few times. The V gene is TRBV6-1, the J gene TRBJ2-6; maybe TRBD1 (5 bases). Germline CDR1 is MNHNS and CDR2 is SASEGT. The germline V and J ends were trimmed by 8 bases and 6 bases, with 20 bases remaining between them. The CDR3 contains 16 residues. The CDR3 DNA is TGTGCCAGCCTCCCGCTGAGGCAGGGAAAGGCCAACGTCCTGACTTTC. Protein product: CASLPLRQGKANVLTF.

This clonotype was detected ten times or more. This sequence joins TRBV2 and TRBJ2-7, with 12 positions matching TRBD2. There are 15 residues in the CDR3. Germline V CDR1 and CDR2: SNHLY, FYNNEI. With V trimmed by 4 bases and J by 7 bases, 8 bases remained unmatched. CDR3 bases: TGTGCCAGCAGTGCCCGGACTAGCGGGGTGGGGGAGCAGTACTTC. Translating gives CASSARTSGVGEQYF.

V is TRBV9 and J is TRBJ2-7; 15 bases map to TRBD2. J gave up 2 bases and V 2 bases, and 2 bases lay outside the gene matches. The CDR3 has 16 amino acids. CDR1 and CDR2 (germline): SGDLS, YYNGEE. In DNA form, the CDR3 reads TGTGCCAGCAGCGTGGGACTAGCGGGGGGCCCCTACGAGCAGTACTTC. It specifies CASSVGLAGGPYEQYF.

This clonotype was counted ten times or more. The CDR3 bases are TGCAGTGCTAGCGACCCGAGACTGTACTCCTACGAGCAGTACTTC. It specifies CSASDPRLYSYEQYF. This chain links TRBV20-1 with TRBJ2-7, with D unclear. V was cut by 3 bases and J by 0 bases, with 15 bases left in between. This CDR3 spans 15 amino acids. Germline V CDR1 and CDR2: DFQATT, SNEGSKA (reference sequence).

This clonotype was counted only a few times. This sequence joins TRBV6-2 or TRBV6-3 and TRBJ1-5; 7 bases fit TRBD1. The CDR3 runs 16 residues. Trimming at V came to 6 bases and at J to 7 bases, leaving 15 bases not matched to a gene. The germline V gene encodes CDR1 MNHEY and CDR2 SVGEGT. The CDR3 region has the DNA TGTGCCAGCAGGACGGGACAGACCTCCGGCGGCCAGCCCCAGCATTTT. The encoded protein is CASRTGQTSGGQPQHF.

In its sample, this clonotype was seen a few times. V and J are TRBV28 and TRBJ2-1; either TRBD1 or TRBD2 may fit D (5 bases each). V was shortened by 6 bases and J by 10 bases, with 16 bases between the two germline ends. This CDR3 spans 13 amino acids. Germline V gives CDR1 MDHEN, CDR2 SYDVKM. CDR3 nucleotide sequence: TGTGCCAGCAGATCTGTATTCGGGGACGAGCAGTTCTTC. Residues: CASRSVFGDEQFF.

This chain connects TRBV20-1 to TRBJ1-6; D is uncertain. Trimming cost V 5 bases and J 9 bases, with 17 bases left between them. Germline values: CDR1 DFQATT, CDR2 SNEGSKA (reference sequence). The CDR3 is made up of 14 amino acids. CDR3 protein: CSAYDRLGFSPLHF. The CDR3 nucleotides are TGCAGTGCTTACGACCGATTGGGGTTTTCACCCCTCCACTTT.

In this sample, this clonotype turned up many times. The chain carries TRBV5-6 and TRBJ1-1; D perhaps matches TRBD1 (5 bases). From germline, CDR1 is SGHDT and CDR2 YYEEEE. V lost 6 bases, J lost 8 bases, and 17 bases lay in between. This CDR3 has 13 residues. This chain's CDR3 is CASKAGRGMEAFF. In nucleotides, the CDR3 is TGTGCCAGCAAAGCGGGCCGGGGGATGGAAGCTTTCTTT.

This clonotype came up many times. The chain links TRBV28 to TRBJ1-3, with D hard to call. Germline lookup yields CDR1 MDHEN and CDR2 SYDVKM. The ends were cut back, 4 bases at V and 3 bases at J, with 4 bases in the middle. The CDR3 totals 12 residues. CDR3: CASSYGGNTIYF. DNA of the CDR3: TGTGCCAGCAGTTATGGTGGAAACACCATATATTTT.

A remark on this clonotype: At one boundary the junction diverges from the germline segment, which might be a read error. The chain is built from TRBV5-5 and TRBJ2-5; TRBD1 is a possible D gene (5 bases). CDR3 length: 13 amino acids. Germline CDR1 is SGHKS and CDR2 is YYEKEE (reference sequence). CDR3 in amino acids: CAISLGLQETQYF. DNA for the CDR3: TGTGCCATCAGCCTGGGGCTGCAAGAGACCCAGTACTTC.

This sequence joins TRBV18 and TRBJ1-5, with D uncertain. The CDR3 runs 14 residues. CDR1 and CDR2 from the germline V gene are KGHSH and LQKENI. The V gene lost 5 bases and the J gene lost 5 bases, with 13 bases spanning the gap. CDR3: CASSYGPGDQPQHF. In nucleotides, the CDR3 is TGTGCCAGCTCATATGGGCCCGGTGATCAGCCCCAGCATTTT.